A selection of T cell receptor beta chains follows, all from one sample in a study of naive and memory T cell subsets. MiXCR, applied by TCRdb to the 5' RACE reads, yields one record per CDR3 protein. The sample includes 50,000 to 65,000 distinct CDR3 sequences, over 6% of them seen just once. Receptor source: a female donor in good health. Each CDR3 is given with its conserved first and last residue. The D gene is left open where the match is weak. A row's size may be missing; if present it is once, few, many or a size class.

many,TRBJ1-1,.,TRBV6-6,TGTGCCAGCAACCGTATAGGAAAAGGGGGGACTGAAGCTTTCTTT,CASNRIGKGGTEAFF
.,TRBJ1-1,.,TRBV20-1,TGCAGTGCTCCCAGCAGGTTTAACACTGAAGCTTTCTTT,CSAPSRFNTEAFF
few,TRBJ1-1,.,TRBV20-1,TGCAGTGCTAGCCGTCCTCGGGGGAACACTGAAGCTTTCTTT,CSASRPRGNTEAFF
many,TRBJ1-1,.,TRBV12-3/TRBV12-4,TGTGCCAGCAGTCTGATTACCCAGCGCTACACTGAAGCTTTCTTT,CASSLITQRYTEAFF
many,TRBJ2-7,.,TRBV13,TGTGCCAGCAGCTCTTACTACGAGCAGTACTTC,CASSSYYEQYF
few,TRBJ1-2,.,TRBV20-1,TGCATCAGCAGTTACCGTAACTATGGCTACACCTTC,CISSYRNYGYTF
few,TRBJ1-4,.,TRBV12-3/TRBV12-4,TGTGCCAGCAGTTTAAGCAGGGTTTCTAATGAAAAACTGTTTTTT,CASSLSRVSNEKLFF
many,TRBJ2-5,TRBD2,TRBV7-9,TGTGCCAGCAGCCCAGGATTTCTTCGCGGGGGAGAAGAGACCCAGTACTTC,CASSPGFLRGGEETQYF
many,TRBJ1-4,TRBD1,TRBV5-1,TGCGCCAGCGCGGGACAGGGGTATAATGAAAAACTGTTTTTT,CASAGQGYNEKLFF
few,TRBJ1-2,TRBD1,TRBV7-2,TGTGCCAGCAGCTTCCCGGGACAGGGGGCGGCCGGCTACACCTTC,CASSFPGQGAAGYTF
many,TRBJ2-1,.,TRBV6-5,TGTGCCAGCAAAAAGGCGGGACCTACCTACAATGAGCAGTTCTTC,CASKKAGPTYNEQFF
few,TRBJ2-1,.,TRBV6-2/TRBV6-3,TGTGCCAGCAGCTCAGACGGGCTATGGGATGAGCAGTTCTTC,CASSSDGLWDEQFF
.,TRBJ1-1,.,TRBV29-1,TGCAGCGTTGCGATGAACACTGAAGCTTTCTTT,CSVAMNTEAFF